This entry is about one TCR beta chain. The antigen it binds to is not known. No base quality information exists; no much larger clone differs at one position. This entry belongs to a study of cytomegalovirus exposure and HLA in healthy donors (TCRdb year 2017). For the study in its entirety: According to a later analysis, the 120 or so validation repertoires were produced on the same platform as the approximately 620 repertoires of the first cohort. The study aimed to test whether cataloging public T cell receptors could reveal signatures of past pathogen exposure. Along with the approximately 700-subject first cohort, a separate validation cohort of over a hundred different subjects was used. High-throughput TCR immunosequencing, statistical association of individual TCRs with disease status, and machine learning were combined to predict cytomegalovirus infection status.

Summary of the overall study and its limitations: The study listed 170 or so TCR beta chains as associated with cytomegalovirus. According to the authors, the approach could potentially be generalized to other disease states and immunological phenotypes. A later analysis lacked HLA typing for the validation cohort, so it scored co-occurrence in that cohort across all 120 or so repertoires. A few of the identified cytomegalovirus-associated TCR beta chains were confirmed in vitro to be specific for cytomegalovirus antigens. Cytomegalovirus status was reported to be diagnosed by the classifier with high specificity and sensitivity in both the original and validation cohorts. In a later analysis, TCRs clustered in the first cohort were found to also tend to co-occur in the 120 or so validation repertoires, with 85% to 95% of cluster scores above 0. Across donors, most TCR sequences were observed very rarely, whereas some public TCRs were present in many individuals.

The donors were included in the validation cohort of 100 to 150 subjects, a group kept apart from the approximately 700-subject first cohort. The junction shows trimming of 5 bases on V and 4 bases on J, plus 5 bases between the germline ends. The CDR3, cysteine through phenylalanine, is 12 amino acids long. The read is trimmed to its CDR3 DNA, 36 bases read in frame from base 1. As encoded in the germline V gene, CDR1 is SGHVS while CDR2 is FNYEAQ. The library was generated by the immunoSEQ multiplex PCR assay. In the original analysis: A statistical classification framework was built to diagnose cytomegalovirus status from the catalog of TCR beta chain sequences. The table comes from immuneACCESS by way of TCRdb, which keeps in-frame sequences with V and J called. Part of the clones is missing from these tables; in studies checked, under half for an unresolved V gene and the rest for unknown reasons. The V and J calls and clone size were taken over from that table, and D and trimming were inferred from the DNA. The sample has roughly 150,000 clones on record, 91% of them singletons. About 0.75% of the sample is in the top ten clones.

This clonotype was obtained from a man aged 18-30 years in good health and CMV-seronegative. The sequence links TRBV7-6 to TRBJ2-2; no D gene call is confident. The sample taken for sequencing was PBMCs. CDR3 region: CASSLSTGELFF. The nucleotide sequence is given as TGTGCCAGCAGCCTAAGCACCGGGGAGCTGTTTTTT.